The 7 T cell receptor beta chains below all came from one sample that was sequenced in a study of T cell changes during pregnancy in multiple sclerosis. TCRdb's copy holds only in-frame clones and misses some; the assay was immunoSEQ multiplex PCR. Of approximately 45,000 clones detected, 75% to 95% appear once; the ten largest clones hold approximately 2.9%. The sequencing here drew on CD8+ T cells from peripheral blood mononuclear cells, taken in the second trimester of pregnancy. Source of these receptors: a female donor with multiple sclerosis, enrolled in a pregnancy study.

This chain connects TRBV11-2 to TRBJ2-3; 7 bases fit TRBD1. The V gene's germline CDR1 is SGHAT and CDR2 FQNNGV. The J segment lost 11 bases and the V segment lost 0 bases, leaving 14 bases of the junction unmatched. The CDR3 contains 16 residues. The CDR3 spells CASSLDGQVRQRLQYF. Here the CDR3 DNA reads TGTGCCAGCAGCTTAGATGGACAGGTGAGGCAGAGACTGCAGTATTTT. Together with reference TRBV11-2 and TRBJ2-3, the CDR3 gives the full variable domain: EAGVAQSPRYKIIEKRQSVAFWCNPISGHATLYWYQQILGQGPKLLIQFQNNGVVDDSQLPKDRFSAERLKGVDSTLKIQPAKLEDSAVYLCASSLDGQVRQRLQYFGPGTRLTVL.

In this sample, this clone turned up once. The genes are TRBV7-9 and TRBJ2-3, with 8 nucleotides matching TRBD2. CDR1 and CDR2 (germline): SEHNR, FQNEAQ (reference sequence). The CDR3 consists of 15 residues. The V and J ends lost 7 bases and 2 bases, in that order; junction bases with no gene match: 8. The DNA of the CDR3 is TGTGCCAGCACCGGCGGGGGGACCGTCACAGATACGCAGTATTTT. Translating it yields CASTGGGTVTDTQYF.

V and J are TRBV2 and TRBJ1-1; a possible D gene is TRBD1 (6 bases). With 11 bases removed from V and 4 bases from J, the gap between germline ends came to 11 bases. From germline, CDR1 is SNHLY and CDR2 FYNNEI. The CDR3 is 11 residues long. For the CDR3, the DNA is TGTGCCTGCCAAGGGGGCACTGAAGCTTTCTTT. As protein: CACQGGTEAFF.

The chain combines TRBV9 with TRBJ2-3; 7 nucleotides agree with TRBD2. The CDR3 is 15 residues long. V dropped 6 bases and J dropped 2; count of bases not matched to a gene: 9. The germline gives CDR1 SGDLS, CDR2 YYNGEE. DNA of the CDR3: TGTGCCAGCACCTCGGGGGGAGCGTACACAGATACGCAGTATTTT. Translating it yields CASTSGGAYTDTQYF.

V and J are TRBV4-2 and TRBJ2-5; 8 bases fit TRBD1. The CDR3 extends over 16 amino acids. The J segment lost 1 base and the V segment lost 0 bases, leaving 4 bases of the junction unmatched. Germline V gene data show CDR1 as LGHNA and CDR2 as YNFKEQ. CDR3 DNA: TGTGCCAGCAGCCAAGAAGGGCAGGGGGCCCAAGAGACCCAGTACTTC. Translating it yields CASSQEGQGAQETQYF.

J is TRBJ2-1 and V is TRBV5-1, with D possibly TRBD2 on 6 matching bases. CDR1 and CDR2 (germline): SGHRS, YFSETQ. V was shortened by 5 bases and J by 0 bases, with 12 bases between the two germline ends. The CDR3 runs 15 residues. Here the CDR3 DNA reads TGCGCCAGCAGGCCGGGGGATAGCTCCTACAATGAGCAGTTCTTC. This sequence encodes CASRPGDSSYNEQFF.

The rearrangement joins TRBV7-9 to TRBJ2-3; 7 nucleotides agree with TRBD1. Germline V gene sequence: CDR1 SEHNR, CDR2 FQNEAQ (reference sequence). The CDR3 contains 16 residues. V trimming: 5 bases; J trimming: 4 bases; junction bases outside the gene matches: 12. The CDR3 spells CASSDREGGDPDTQYF. In DNA form, the CDR3 reads TGTGCCAGCAGCGATAGAGAAGGGGGCGACCCAGATACGCAGTATTTT.